This T cell receptor beta chain was sequenced during a study of identical twins. This clonotype has only a few counts. TCRdb ran MiXCR on the 5' RACE reads and lists one entry per CDR3 protein. Of over 600,000 distinct CDR3 sequences listed, around 20% are singletons. V shed 6 bases and J 6 bases; nucleotides not matched to a gene: 3. The germline V gene has CDR1 MNHEY and CDR2 SMNVEV (reference sequence). The CDR3 is 13 residues long. The same sample was also studied in work on T cells expressing NK-cell markers. This second study says: Researchers report these clonotypes also headed the CD3+CD56-NKG2C+ fraction in a handful of donors.

Sequencing used PBMCs. The chain recombines TRBV27 with TRBJ1-5; 9 bases are a match to TRBD1. The clonotype originates from a woman aged 18-29 years in good health. The CDR3 reads CASRLTGGQPQHF. The DNA of the CDR3 is TGTGCCAGCAGGCTGACAGGGGGTCAGCCCCAGCATTTT.